The next 14 T cell receptor beta chains were all read from a single sample in a study of blood T cell repertoires in COVID-19. Repertoires were generated with immunoSEQ multiplex PCR, while TCRdb's copy carries only in-frame clones and drops some. The repertoire holds under 300,000 clones, around nine tenths seen once, with roughly 2% in the top ten. The material sequenced was PBMCs or T cells enriched from blood (not recorded which). Receptors were obtained from a woman aged 55-69 years in a cohort exposed to, infected with or recovered from COVID-19 (not recorded which).

DNA of the CDR3: TGCGCCACCCACCGGGACAGTGCCTACACCTTC. Its protein product is CATHRDSAYTF. V gene TRBV10-2 combines with J gene TRBJ1-2; 7 positions match TRBD1. Germline V gene lookup returns CDR1 WSHSY and CDR2 SAAADI. V shed 10 bases and J 10 bases; nucleotides not matched to a gene: 9. This CDR3 has 11 amino acids.

The rearrangement links TRBV2 to TRBJ1-1; 9 nucleotides agree with TRBD1. The J segment lost 0 bases and the V segment lost 4 bases, leaving 9 bases of the junction unmatched. Germline lookup yields CDR1 SNHLY and CDR2 FYNNEI. The CDR3 has 17 amino acids. The CDR3 DNA follows: TGTGCCAGCAGTGTATTTCGGGACAGGGCCCTGAACACTGAAGCTTTCTTT. Translating gives CASSVFRDRALNTEAFF.

The chain couples TRBV12-3 or TRBV12-4 to TRBJ1-1, with D possibly TRBD1 on 5 matching bases. The CDR3 spans 13 residues. V lost 5 bases, J lost 2 bases, and 9 bases lay in between. The CDR3 here is CASSPTGNTEAFF. The CDR3 DNA reads as TGTGCCAGCAGTCCTACAGGAAACACTGAAGCTTTCTTT.

The J gene is TRBJ2-3, the V gene TRBV2, with D tentatively TRBD2 (5 bases). V was pared by 6 bases and J by 6 bases, with 13 bases between. CDR1 and CDR2 from the germline V gene are SNHLY and FYNNEI. CDR3 length equals 13 residues. CDR3 nucleotides: TGTGCCAGCAGACTAGACGGTACGGATACGCAGTATTTT. This encodes CASRLDGTDTQYF.

This clone was counted once. The CDR3 region has the DNA TGTGCCAGCCTTACAGGGGCGGGCTATGGCTACACCTTC. The encoded protein is CASLTGAGYGYTF. The V and J genes are TRBV28 and TRBJ1-2; 7 nucleotides align to TRBD1. V shed 8 bases and J 4 bases; nucleotides not matched to a gene: 7. The CDR3 covers 13 residues. CDR1 is MDHEN and CDR2 is SYDVKM in the germline V gene.

The chain joins TRBV24-1 to TRBJ2-2; 7 bases fit TRBD1. CDR3 length: 18 residues. After removal of 4 bases from V and 1 base from J, the junction contained 11 bases not matched to a gene. CDR1 is KGHDR, CDR2 SFDVKD, per germline. For the CDR3, the DNA is TGTGCCACCAGTGACCCACGGCGGAGACAGGGGAACACCGGGGAGCTGTTTTTT. This encodes CATSDPRRRQGNTGELFF.

The chain employs TRBV6-2 or TRBV6-3 and TRBJ1-5; no definite D call. This CDR3 has 17 amino acids. Germline CDR1 is MNHEY and CDR2 is SVGEGT. Trimming cost V 0 bases and J 0 bases, with 12 bases left between them. In nucleotides, the CDR3 is TGTGCCAGCAGTTACTCGGCGGGGTCCGCTAGCAATCAGCCCCAGCATTTT. Its protein product is CASSYSAGSASNQPQHF.

This clone was seen more than once but under ten times. This sequence joins TRBV18 and TRBJ2-5; TRBD1 aligns across 7 bases. The length of the CDR3 is 13 residues. Germline lookup yields CDR1 KGHSH and CDR2 LQKENI. V lost 5 bases, J lost 3 bases, and 3 bases stayed unmatched. The CDR3 DNA reads TGTGCCAGCTCAGACGGACAGGAAGAGACCCAGTACTTC. Translated, it gives CASSDGQEETQYF.

The chain uses TRBV4-1 and TRBJ2-5; 8 bases are a match to TRBD1. Germline-derived CDR1 and CDR2 are MGHRA and YSYEKL. This CDR3 has 16 amino acids. Trimming at V came to 0 bases and at J to 1 base, leaving 4 bases not matched to a gene. CDR3 DNA: TGCGCCAGCAGCCAAGATCCGGGACAGGTCCAAGAGACCCAGTACTTC. Translating gives CASSQDPGQVQETQYF.

The chain combines TRBV30 with TRBJ1-2; D remains unclear. Trimming took off 0 bases at V and 5 bases at J, with 13 bases between the two ends. Looked up from germline, CDR1 is GTSNPN and CDR2 is SVGIG (reference sequence). The CDR3 has 14 residues. In DNA form, the CDR3 reads TGTGCCTGGAGTGTACGGGGATTGGGGTATGGCTACACCTTC. It yields the protein CAWSVRGLGYGYTF. The full variable domain, with the rest looked up from reference TRBV30 and TRBJ1-2, is SQTIHQWPATLVQPVGSPLSLECTVEGTSNPNLYWYRQAAGRGLQLLFYSVGIGQISSEVPQNLSASRPQDRQFILSSKKLLLSDSGFYLCAWSVRGLGYGYTFGSGTRLTVV.

The chain recombines TRBV6-2 or TRBV6-3 with TRBJ1-5, with a possible D match to TRBD1 (5 bases). Trimming took 2 bases from V and 6 from J, leaving 17 bases between them. The CDR3 spans 16 residues. Germline CDR1 and CDR2: MNHEY and SVGEGT. The CDR3 DNA sequence: TGTGCCAGCAGTTACGCGGCAACGAGGGGAGGTCAGCCCCAGCATTTT. Translation gives CASSYAATRGGQPQHF.

This clone appeared a single time. The V call is TRBV10-3, the J call TRBJ2-7; a possible D gene is TRBD2 (5 bases). The V end was cut by 2 bases, the J end by 0 bases, with 8 bases between. The length of the CDR3 is 14 residues. CDR1 is ENHRY, CDR2 SYGVKD, per germline. CDR3 DNA sequence: TGTGCCATCAGTGAGGAGGGTAGCTCCTACGAGCAGTACTTC. It codes for CAISEEGSSYEQYF.

The chain is built from TRBV5-6 and TRBJ1-4; D is undetermined. The germline gives CDR1 SGHDT, CDR2 YYEEEE. V lost 7 bases and J lost 5, with 15 bases in between. This CDR3 has 14 amino acids. In DNA form, the CDR3 reads TGTGCCAGCCAGAACAGCCTTCAAAATGAAAAACTGTTTTTT. Translated, it gives CASQNSLQNEKLFF.

The chain is built from TRBV28 and TRBJ1-5; the D gene is possibly TRBD1 (6 bases). Germline assignment: CDR1 MDHEN and CDR2 SYDVKM. The V end was cut by 5 bases, the J end by 3 bases, with 17 bases between. The CDR3 is 16 amino acids. In DNA, the CDR3 is TGTGCCAGCAGTCGTGTAAGGGGGAGGGACAATCAGCCCCAGCATTTT. Encoded protein: CASSRVRGRDNQPQHF.